This TCR beta chain was sequenced for a study of technical replicates of blood from a handful of donors. The protocol was immunoSEQ multiplex PCR, while the TCRdb copy is restricted to in-frame clones and leaves out a portion. This table has tens of thousands of clones, around 97% appearing once. The CDR3 sequence is 18 residues long. J is TRBJ1-2 and V is TRBV21-1; the table calls TRBD1, which could not be checked here. TRBV21-1 represents a pseudogene. Specimen: T cells isolated from PBMCs. This receptor was taken from a human donor in good health. The DNA of the CDR3 is TGTGCCAGCAGCAACCAAACCCATTCTTCAGGGGCCTCCTATGGCTACACCTTC. Its translation is CASSNQTHSSGASYGYTF.